A selection of T cell receptor beta chains follows, all from one sample in a study of regulatory T cells in long-lasting Graves disease. MiXCR, run by TCRdb on the multiplex PCR reads, gives a single entry per CDR3 protein. The data show about 340,000 distinct CDR3 sequences, 15% to 20% seen once. Sequenced material: peripheral blood mononuclear cells (PBMCs), taken when the disease was refractory, from a patient treated with antithyroid drugs. The receptors were sampled from a female donor with Graves disease. The CDR3 runs from the conserved cysteine through the conserved F or W. The D gene is left open where the match is weak. Rows may omit the clone size; those that give it use once, few, many or a size class.

TRBV27	many	TRBJ1-2	-	TGTGCCAGCACCCCAAGGGGCTCCAGGGTGAACTATGGCTACACCTTC	CASTPRGSRVNYGYTF
TRBV27	many	TRBJ1-6	-	TGTGCCAGCAGTTTTCGGTATAATTCACCCCTCCACTTT	CASSFRYNSPLHF
TRBV3-1	-	TRBJ1-1	-	TGTGCCAGCAGCCAAGCCGGGACAACGCGGAACACTGAAGCTTTCTTT	CASSQAGTTRNTEAFF
TRBV29-1	-	TRBJ1-1	-	TGCAGCGTTGTTCGGAAAAACACTGAAGCTTTCTTT	CSVVRKNTEAFF
TRBV7-2	many	TRBJ2-2	TRBD2	TGTGCCAGCAGCTCTAGCGGAGTGAACACCGGGGAGCTGTTTTTT	CASSSSGVNTGELFF
TRBV15	-	TRBJ1-4	-	TGTGCCACCAGCAGAGAGAACAGCAGGTTAGGGAAACTGTTTTTT	CATSRENSRLGKLFF
TRBV30	many	TRBJ1-4	-	TGTGCCTGGAAAGACAGGTTCGGCGGGGAAAAACTGTTTTTT	CAWKDRFGGEKLFF
TRBV3-1	few	TRBJ2-6	TRBD1	TGTGCCAGCAGCCAATCATGGACAGGAAGCTCTGGGGCCAACGTCCTGACTTTC	CASSQSWTGSSGANVLTF
TRBV10-3	many	TRBJ2-4	TRBD1	TGTGCCACCGCGACAGGGGGTGCCCAAAACATTCAGTACTTC	CATATGGAQNIQYF
TRBV2	-	TRBJ1-2	TRBD1	TGTGCCAGCAGGCCCGACAGGGCTAACGGCTACACCTTC	CASRPDRANGYTF
TRBV19	-	TRBJ1-1	-	TGTGCCAGTAGTATAGCCCGTCTAAACACTGAAGCTTTCTTT	CASSIARLNTEAFF
TRBV28	few	TRBJ1-3	-	TGTGCCAGCAGTTCTCGAGGTCCGAGGCTCAAGGCATCCGGAAACACCATATATTTT	CASSSRGPRLKASGNTIYF
TRBV2	many	TRBJ2-7	TRBD1	TGTGCCAGCTGCCCTGACAGGGCGGTCCCCTACGAGCAGTACTTC	CASCPDRAVPYEQYF
TRBV6-2/TRBV6-3	-	TRBJ1-5	TRBD1	TGTGCCAGCAGTTCTTTACAGGGGCAGCCCCAGCATTTT	CASSSLQGQPQHF
TRBV12-3/TRBV12-4	many	TRBJ1-5	-	TGTGCCAGCAGTAGTAGGAGCAATCAGCCCCAGCATTTT	CASSSRSNQPQHF
TRBV7-9	few	TRBJ1-2	-	TGTGCCAGCAGCTTACCCGAAGAGGGTGGAGGCTACACCTTC	CASSLPEEGGGYTF
TRBV5-1	few	TRBJ2-7	-	TGCGCCAGCAGCTTGGGTAGTGAGCGGTTCCCCTACGAGCAGTACTTC	CASSLGSERFPYEQYF
TRBV12-3/TRBV12-4	many	TRBJ2-2	-	TGTGCCAGCAGTACCCCCGGCGGGTCCGCCGGGGAGCTGTTTTTT	CASSTPGGSAGELFF
TRBV29-1	-	TRBJ2-1	TRBD2	TGCAGCGTGGGGGGACTAGCGGGACGTTCCTACAATGAGCAGTTCTTC	CSVGGLAGRSYNEQFF
TRBV6-1	many	TRBJ1-1	-	TGTGCCCTACAGGACGGGGGGGGTGAAGCTTTCTTT	CALQDGGGEAFF
TRBV9	-	TRBJ2-2	-	TGTGCCAGCAGCGTAGGAGGGGGGCCCGGGGAGCTGTTTTTT	CASSVGGGPGELFF
TRBV7-2	-	TRBJ2-7	TRBD2	TGTGCCAGCAGCTTAGGAGTAGCGGGCAAACTCTCCTACGAGCAGTACTTC	CASSLGVAGKLSYEQYF
TRBV12-3/TRBV12-4	many	TRBJ1-1	-	TGTGCCAGCAGTTTACAAGGAGCAGCGAACACTGAAGCTTTCTTT	CASSLQGAANTEAFF
TRBV7-9	few	TRBJ1-4	-	TGTGCCAGCAGCCCCCCCCGGGTGGGGCCAGATCGACTGTTTTTT	CASSPPRVGPDRLFF
TRBV12-3/TRBV12-4	many	TRBJ1-5	-	TGTGCCAGCAGTCTCCGGGAGCGGCAGCCCCAGCATTTT	CASSLRERQPQHF
TRBV2	many	TRBJ2-7	-	TGTGCCAGCGAAACGGACCGCCGCGAGCAGTACTTC	CASETDRREQYF
TRBV20-1	few	TRBJ2-4	-	TGCAGTGTCATAAGAGGCCAGGCCCGGTATGGAAACATTCAGTACTTC	CSVIRGQARYGNIQYF
TRBV19	many	TRBJ2-5	-	TGTGCCAGTAGTTGGGGGCGACGAGAGACCCAGTACTTC	CASSWGRRETQYF
TRBV19	-	TRBJ1-5	-	TGTGCCAGTAGTATGGGGAGGGGGGGTTATAGCAATCAGCCCCAGCATTTT	CASSMGRGGYSNQPQHF
TRBV3-1	-	TRBJ1-1	-	TGTGCCAGCAGCCAATTCGAGGGGACTGAAGCTTTCTTT	CASSQFEGTEAFF
TRBV10-3	few	TRBJ2-2	-	TGTGCCATCTGGGAGGTGACCGGGGAGCTGTTTTTT	CAIWEVTGELFF
TRBV6-1	-	TRBJ2-5	-	TGTGCCAGCAACTTAAGCCGGGGCGGGGAGACCCAGTACTTC	CASNLSRGGETQYF
TRBV7-2	many	TRBJ2-5	TRBD2	TGTGCCAGCAGCCCCGGGACTAGCGGGGGGGCTTGGGAGACCCAGTACTTC	CASSPGTSGGAWETQYF
TRBV4-1	-	TRBJ2-1	-	TGCGCCAGCAGCGGGCCGGGACTGGTTTCGGTGGAGCAGTTCTTC	CASSGPGLVSVEQFF
TRBV12-3/TRBV12-4	many	TRBJ1-2	-	TGTGCCAGCAGTCAGGACACGAAAGGAAGTGGCTACACCTTC	CASSQDTKGSGYTF
TRBV25-1	-	TRBJ2-5	-	TGTGCCAGCAGTGAATGGAGGGACCGCGAGACCCAGTACTTC	CASSEWRDRETQYF
TRBV5-5	few	TRBJ1-2	-	TGTGCCAGCAGCTTGGGGGGGTCAGGGTTGTATGGCTACACCTTC	CASSLGGSGLYGYTF
TRBV6-2/TRBV6-3	many	TRBJ2-5	TRBD2	TGTGCCAGCAGTTACGGACTAGCGGTTGGACAAGAGACCCAGTACTTC	CASSYGLAVGQETQYF
TRBV6-1	many	TRBJ1-5	-	TGTGCCAGCAGCCAGGTGGGGGGGGGCAGCAATCAGCCCCAGCATTTT	CASSQVGGGSNQPQHF
TRBV18	few	TRBJ2-2	TRBD2	TGTGCCAGCTCACAGGGACTAGCGGGAGAGTTCACCGGGGAGCTGTTTTTT	CASSQGLAGEFTGELFF
TRBV11-2	many	TRBJ2-5	-	TGTGCCAGCAGCCCAATCCCAGGGCAACAAGAGACCCAGTACTTC	CASSPIPGQQETQYF
TRBV4-2	few	TRBJ2-7	TRBD1	TGTGCCAGCAGCCAAGCCGGGGACAGGGGTTACGAGCAGTACTTC	CASSQAGDRGYEQYF
TRBV7-3	few	TRBJ1-1	-	TGTGCCAGCAGCCGCGACAGCCTGAACACTGAAGCTTTCTTT	CASSRDSLNTEAFF
TRBV2	many	TRBJ2-5	TRBD2	TGTGCCAGCAGTGACCTCTCCGGACTAGCGGGAGGACGGTACCAAGAGACCCAGTACTTC	CASSDLSGLAGGRYQETQYF
TRBV29-1	-	TRBJ2-1	-	TGCAGCGTTGGTGGGGGAAGGGGTAGCAATGAGCAGTTCTTC	CSVGGGRGSNEQFF
TRBV20-1	-	TRBJ2-3	-	TGCAGTGCTAGAAGGTGGGGGGTTAGGACAGATACGCAGTATTTT	CSARRWGVRTDTQYF